The clone carrying this T cell receptor (beta chain) showed up many times. Antigen unknown. The entry originates in a study of identical twins. TCRdb recomputed calls from the 5' RACE reads with MiXCR, one row per CDR3 protein. The sample records roughly 260,000 distinct CDR3 sequences, around 7.6% being singletons. After removal of 6 bases from V and 1 base from J, the junction contained 4 bases not matched to a gene. The CDR3 contains 14 residues. Germline CDR1 SEHNR, CDR2 FQNEAQ (reference sequence). General study findings and limits: Twins shared out-of-frame alpha sequences with excess low generation probability.

The sample also formed part of further work on yellow fever vaccine responses in identical twins.

V usage is TRBV7-9 and J usage is TRBJ2-5, with 8 bases identical to TRBD1. Input material: CD8+ T cells sorted from blood. This TCR was recovered from a woman younger than 30 in good health. The CDR3 DNA follows: TGTGCCAGCAGAAAAGGGACAGGCCAAGAGACCCAGTACTTC. Protein: CASRKGTGQETQYF.